The 20 T cell receptor beta chains given below trace back to one sample, sequenced in a study of blood T cell repertoires in COVID-19. TCRdb's table, derived via immunoSEQ multiplex PCR, lists solely in-frame clones and lacks some. The repertoire holds about 120,000 clones, 70% to 80% seen once, with 7.9% in the top ten. The sequenced material came from peripheral blood. These TCRs come from a human donor in a cohort sampled during active COVID-19.

The J gene is TRBJ1-2, the V gene TRBV5-1; 8 positions match TRBD1. The CDR3 loop spans 14 amino acids. Germline CDR1 reads SGHRS; CDR2 reads YFSETQ. The V and J ends lost 0 bases and 3 bases, in that order; junction bases with no gene match: 1. The CDR3: CASSLGTGYYGYTF. In DNA, the CDR3 is TGCGCCAGCAGCTTGGGGACAGGGTACTATGGCTACACCTTC.

V usage is TRBV7-8 and J usage is TRBJ1-5; 8 bases are a match to TRBD1. The CDR3 has 15 amino acids. CDR1 and CDR2 from the germline V gene are SGHVS and FQNEAQ. J was trimmed by 4 bases and V by 1 base; bases with no gene match: 3. CDR3 protein: CASSLGQGKNQPQHF. The CDR3 region has the DNA TGTGCCAGCAGCTTAGGACAGGGGAAAAATCAGCCCCAGCATTTT.

This rearrangement joins TRBV12-3 or TRBV12-4 to TRBJ2-7; perhaps TRBD2 as D (6 bases). The germline V and J ends were trimmed by 8 bases and 5 bases, with 16 bases remaining between them. This CDR3 is built from 13 residues. This CDR3 is CASGGSRYHEQYF. The CDR3 region has the DNA TGTGCCAGCGGAGGGTCAAGGTACCACGAGCAGTACTTC.

This chain links TRBV7-2 with TRBJ2-2, with 7 bases fitting TRBD1. This CDR3 has 19 amino acids. The V gene end was trimmed by 1 base and the J gene end by 1 base; junction bases not matched to a gene: 12. Germline V lookup: CDR1 SGHTA, CDR2 FQGNSA. CDR3 sequence (DNA): TGTGCCAGCAGCTTAGGACCCTACTGGGACAGCCAGAACACCGGGGAGCTGTTTTTT. Translated, it gives CASSLGPYWDSQNTGELFF.

V usage is TRBV3-1 (or the pseudogene TRBV3-2) and J usage is TRBJ1-6; D call uncertain. This CDR3 contains 17 residues. V gave up 1 base and J gave up 0 bases, with 10 bases separating them. Per the germline V gene, CDR1 is LGHDT and CDR2 is YNNKEL (reference sequence). CDR3 region: CASSQGRRSSYNSPLHF. CDR3 nucleotides: TGTGCCAGCAGCCAAGGACGACGGAGCTCCTATAATTCACCCCTCCACTTT.

V and J are TRBV7-6 and TRBJ2-7; D may be TRBD2 (6 bases). CDR1 and CDR2 from the germline V gene are SGHVS and FNYEAQ. The CDR3 has 14 residues. The V end was cut by 2 bases, the J end by 0 bases, with 8 bases between. As DNA, the CDR3 is TGTGCCAGCAGCTTAACCGGGAGCTCCTACGAGCAGTACTTC. It is translated as CASSLTGSSYEQYF.

J is TRBJ2-5 and V is TRBV29-1, with 7 bases matching TRBD1. The CDR3 sequence is 13 residues long. Germline CDR1 reads SQVTM; CDR2 reads ANQGSEA. V was pared by 4 bases and J by 5 bases, with 7 bases of the junction left unmatched. This chain's CDR3 is CSVGTGEGETQYF. CDR3 coding DNA: TGCAGCGTTGGTACAGGGGAAGGCGAGACCCAGTACTTC. The entire variable domain, with the rest obtained from reference TRBV29-1 and TRBJ2-5, is as follows: SAVISQKPSRDICQRGTSLTIQCQVDSQVTMMFWYRQQPGQSLTLIATANQGSEATYESGFVIDKFPISRPNLTFSTLTVSNMSPEDSSIYLCSVGTGEGETQYFGPGTRLLVL.

The chain is built from TRBV4-2 and TRBJ2-7; 9 nucleotides align to TRBD2. The CDR3 consists of 16 residues. From germline, CDR1 is LGHNA and CDR2 YNFKEQ. V was clipped by 5 bases and J by 4 bases; unmatched bases: 12. In DNA form, the CDR3 reads TGTGCCAGCAGCGAATTTCTCACTAGCGGGTTTTACGAGCAGTACTTC. The encoded protein is CASSEFLTSGFYEQYF.

This clone was seen a single time. The V and J genes are TRBV11-3 and TRBJ2-7; weak D call: TRBD1 (5 bases). V lost 0 bases to trimming and J lost 5 bases, with 14 bases between them. Germline V gives CDR1 SGHNT, CDR2 YENEEA. This CDR3 is built from 15 residues. CDR3 protein: CASSLDTSGLDEQYF. As DNA, the CDR3 is TGTGCCAGCAGCTTAGATACGTCAGGGCTAGACGAGCAGTACTTC.

The chain has TRBV3-1 (or the pseudogene TRBV3-2) and TRBJ1-2; D may be TRBD1 (5 bases). The CDR3 is 16 residues long. In germline, CDR1 is LGHDT, CDR2 YNNKEL (reference sequence). Trimming removed 0 bases from V and 3 bases from J, with 14 bases in between. The CDR3 coding sequence is TGTGCCAGCAGCCAAGATCGGGCAGGGCAAGACTATGGCTACACCTTC. Protein product: CASSQDRAGQDYGYTF.

This clone was picked up a small number of times. This chain uses TRBV18 with TRBJ2-7; 12 nucleotides align to TRBD2. The J segment lost 4 bases and the V segment lost 6 bases, leaving 7 bases of the junction unmatched. This CDR3 contains 15 residues. Germline CDR1 reads KGHSH; CDR2 reads LQKENI. CDR3: CASSDTSGRLYEQYF. The CDR3 bases are TGTGCCAGCTCGGATACTAGCGGGAGGTTGTACGAGCAGTACTTC.

CDR3 loop: CASSFGLSEQYF. DNA of the CDR3: TGTGCCAGCAGCTTTGGGCTGAGCGAGCAGTACTTC. The V call is TRBV11-3, the J call TRBJ2-7; D is unclear. The germline V gene encodes CDR1 SGHNT and CDR2 YENEEA. Trimming cost V 3 bases and J 6 bases, with 9 bases left between them. CDR3 length: 12 amino acids. Using reference TRBV11-3 and TRBJ2-7 for the parts outside the CDR3, the full variable domain is EAGVVQSPRYKIIEKKQPVAFWCNPISGHNTLYWYLQNLGQGPELLIRYENEEAVDDSQLPKDRFSAERLKGVDSTLKIQPAELGDSAVYLCASSFGLSEQYFGPGTRLTVT.

The CDR3 is CAWSAGVSYEQYF. The CDR3, as DNA: TGTGCCTGGAGTGCAGGGGTCTCCTACGAGCAGTACTTC. V gene TRBV30 combines with J gene TRBJ2-7; a weak D match, TRBD1 (6 bases). The CDR3 is made up of 13 amino acids. The germline V gene has CDR1 GTSNPN and CDR2 SVGIG (reference sequence). V was cut by 1 base and J by 0 bases, with 7 bases left in between.

The chain recombines TRBV19 with TRBJ1-4, with 7 bases that match TRBD1. Trimming took 7 bases from V and 4 from J; bases not matched to a gene: 6. Looked up from germline, CDR1 is LNHDA and CDR2 is SQIVND (reference sequence). CDR3 length equals 14 residues. CDR3 in amino acids: CASTVTGLNEKLFF. In nucleotides, the CDR3 is TGTGCCAGTACCGTGACAGGGCTTAATGAAAAACTGTTTTTT.

The chain recombines TRBV5-5 with TRBJ1-2, with D possibly matching TRBD1 (6 bases). CDR3 length: 16 residues. Trimming pared 4 bases from V and 0 bases from J, leaving 16 bases between. The V gene's germline CDR1 is SGHKS and CDR2 YYEKEE (reference sequence). CDR3 coding DNA: TGTGCCAGCAGCCCATCCTCAAGGACAGCTAACTATGGCTACACCTTC. This translates into CASSPSSRTANYGYTF.

The chain combines TRBV5-4 with TRBJ2-5, with 9 bases identical to TRBD2. The trim removed 0 bases at V and 5 bases at J, leaving 5 bases unmatched. Germline V gene lookup returns CDR1 SGHNT and CDR2 YYREEE (reference sequence). The CDR3 is 15 residues long. Written as DNA, the CDR3 is TGTGCCAGCAGCTTGGCGGTAGCGGGAGTTGAGACCCAGTACTTC. Translated, it gives CASSLAVAGVETQYF.

The chain couples TRBV5-1 to TRBJ2-7, with 8 bases that match TRBD2. After removal of 2 bases from V and 0 bases from J, the junction contained 7 bases not matched to a gene. This CDR3 contains 16 residues. The germline gives CDR1 SGHRS, CDR2 YFSETQ. DNA of the CDR3: TGCGCCAGCAGCTTAGGTCTAGCGGGCAGCTCCTACGAGCAGTACTTC. Translating gives CASSLGLAGSSYEQYF.

Here the CDR3 reads CASSVATGGANYGYTF. The CDR3 DNA sequence: TGTGCCAGCAGCGTAGCCACGGGAGGGGCGAACTATGGCTACACCTTC. V and J are TRBV9 and TRBJ1-2; TRBD1 is a possible D gene (5 bases). Germline lookup yields CDR1 SGDLS and CDR2 YYNGEE. This CDR3 has 16 residues. V lost 0 bases and J 2 bases, leaving 14 bases between the germline ends.

In this sample, this clone turned up once. This chain connects TRBV5-4 to TRBJ1-2; the match to TRBD1 covers 7 bases. The CDR3 sequence is 13 residues long. Losses at the gene ends were 3 bases for V and 7 bases for J; bases not matched to a gene: 6. Per germline, CDR1 SGHNT and CDR2 YYREEE (reference sequence). CDR3 DNA sequence: TGTGCCAGCAGCTCCCCGACAGGGACTGGCTACACCTTC. Translated, it gives CASSSPTGTGYTF.

The rearrangement links TRBV3-1 (or the pseudogene TRBV3-2) to TRBJ1-3; 7 bases line up with TRBD1. Germline CDR1 LGHDT, CDR2 YNNKEL (reference sequence). Losses at the gene ends were 2 bases for V and 0 bases for J; bases not matched to a gene: 7. The CDR3 runs 17 residues. DNA for the CDR3: TGTGCCAGCAGCCAACTTGACAGGGTGGGCTCTGGAAACACCATATATTTT. It encodes CASSQLDRVGSGNTIYF.